The 23 T cell receptor beta chains reported below all come from one sample, sequenced in a study of CD8+ T cells in alopecia areata. Extraction and reverse transcription of RNA yielded cDNA as the sequencing template. Assay used: immunoSEQ multiplex PCR; TCRdb lists only in-frame clones, some missing. The sample lists around 65,000 clones; about half were seen once. Sequenced material: CD8+ T cells sorted from blood, taken at week 0. The origin of the receptors is a human donor with alopecia areata.

The J gene is TRBJ2-1, the V gene TRBV30; D is undetermined. The CDR3 spans 13 residues. Germline V gives CDR1 GTSNPN, CDR2 SVGIG (reference sequence). V lost 1 base and J lost 7, with 11 bases in between. The DNA for the CDR3 is TGTGCCTGGAGTGCCCTCGTGTTTAATGAGCAGTTCTTC. Translation gives CAWSALVFNEQFF. Full variable domain (outside the CDR3, taken from reference TRBV30 and TRBJ2-1): SQTIHQWPATLVQPVGSPLSLECTVEGTSNPNLYWYRQAAGRGLQLLFYSVGIGQISSEVPQNLSASRPQDRQFILSSKKLLLSDSGFYLCAWSALVFNEQFFGPGTRLTVL.

This clone showed up just once. The chain couples TRBV4-1 to TRBJ1-2; unclear D gene. The CDR3 is 15 amino acids. CDR1 is MGHRA and CDR2 is YSYEKL in the germline V gene. V was trimmed by 1 base and J by 8 bases, leaving 17 bases between them. The CDR3 here is CASSQVSDPWEGYTF. The CDR3 DNA is TGCGCCAGCAGCCAAGTCTCGGACCCCTGGGAAGGCTACACCTTC.

The CDR3 nucleotides are TGCGCCAGCAGCGCTAGCTCCTACGAGCAGTACTTC. Translated, it gives CASSASSYEQYF. This sequence joins TRBV5-1 and TRBJ2-7; D gene uncertain. Germline assignment: CDR1 SGHRS and CDR2 YFSETQ. CDR3 size: 12 residues. V lost 4 bases, J lost 0 bases, and 5 bases lay in between. The whole variable domain, filled in from reference TRBV5-1 and TRBJ2-7, reads KAGVTQTPRYLIKTRGQQVTLSCSPISGHRSVSWYQQTPGQGLQFLFEYFSETQRNKGNFPGRFSGRQFSNSRSEMNVSTLELGDSALYLCASSASSYEQYFGPGTRLTVT.

This chain connects TRBV4-3 to TRBJ2-1; the match to TRBD2 covers 8 bases. The CDR3 loop spans 15 amino acids. The J segment lost 8 bases and the V segment lost 0 bases, leaving 6 bases of the junction unmatched. CDR1 is LGHNA and CDR2 is YSLEER in the germline V gene. This CDR3 is CASSQDSGGPYEQFF. The CDR3 coding sequence is TGCGCCAGCAGCCAAGACTCGGGAGGGCCCTATGAGCAGTTCTTC.

The genes are TRBV2 and TRBJ1-2; D is undetermined. This CDR3 is 14 amino acids long. Germline loops: CDR1 SNHLY, CDR2 FYNNEI. V lost 3 bases, J lost 1 base, and 9 bases lay in between. The CDR3 bases are TGTGCCAGCAGTGAGATGGATAATAACTATGGCTACACCTTC. Translation gives CASSEMDNNYGYTF.

The V and J genes are TRBV25-1 and TRBJ2-3; D gene ambiguous. The CDR3 has 15 amino acids. From germline, CDR1 is MGHDK and CDR2 SYGVNS. V was trimmed by 1 base and J by 2 bases, leaving 10 bases between them. CDR3 protein: CASSEWESTTDTQYF. The CDR3, as DNA: TGTGCCAGCAGTGAATGGGAAAGCACCACAGATACGCAGTATTTT.

The genes are TRBV7-9 and TRBJ2-1; D remains unclear. This CDR3 comprises 13 residues. Germline values: CDR1 SEHNR, CDR2 FQNEAQ (reference sequence). Trimming took 3 bases from V and 7 from J, leaving 10 bases between them. The CDR3 protein is CASSFFSKNEQFF. CDR3 nucleotides: TGTGCCAGCAGCTTTTTTTCTAAGAATGAGCAGTTCTTC.

J is TRBJ2-1 and V is TRBV5-1; 10 bases fit TRBD1. The junction had 6 bases not matched to a gene; V was cut back by 3 bases and J by 6 bases. Germline V gene sequence: CDR1 SGHRS, CDR2 YFSETQ. The CDR3 extends over 15 amino acids. CDR3: CASSWTGGSPNEQFF. The CDR3 DNA reads as TGCGCCAGCAGCTGGACAGGGGGGTCTCCCAATGAGCAGTTCTTC.

This clone was seen only a few times. CDR3 in amino acids: CASAPTLGNEQFF. In DNA, the CDR3 is TGTGCCAGCGCACCGACCTTGGGCAATGAGCAGTTCTTC. The chain employs TRBV7-2 and TRBJ2-1; no reliable D call. Per the germline V gene, CDR1 is SGHTA and CDR2 is FQGNSA. The CDR3 spans 13 residues. With 8 bases removed from V and 6 bases from J, the gap between germline ends came to 14 bases.

This chain joins TRBV4-1 and TRBJ2-1; possible D gene TRBD2, 6 bases. Between the trimmed V and J ends, which lost 4 bases and 1 base, there was a span of 8 bases. The CDR3 has 14 residues. CDR1 MGHRA and CDR2 YSYEKL come from the germline V gene. CDR3 amino acids: CASSLGLSYNEQFF. CDR3 bases: TGCGCCAGCAGCCTAGGACTATCCTACAATGAGCAGTTCTTC.

A few counts support this clone. The chain links TRBV5-1 to TRBJ2-7, with D tentatively TRBD1 (6 bases). The CDR3 contains 13 residues. Trimming removed 2 bases from V and 1 base from J, with 7 bases in between. CDR1 and CDR2 (germline): SGHRS, YFSETQ. The CDR3: CASSFTGSYEQYF. The CDR3 nucleotides read TGCGCCAGCAGCTTTACAGGGTCCTACGAGCAGTACTTC. Using reference TRBV5-1 and TRBJ2-7 for the parts outside the CDR3, the full variable domain is KAGVTQTPRYLIKTRGQQVTLSCSPISGHRSVSWYQQTPGQGLQFLFEYFSETQRNKGNFPGRFSGRQFSNSRSEMNVSTLELGDSALYLCASSFTGSYEQYFGPGTRLTVT.

The genes are TRBV30 and TRBJ2-2; D call uncertain. The CDR3 spans 13 residues. Trimming pared 2 bases from V and 4 bases from J, leaving 8 bases between. Germline CDR1 is GTSNPN and CDR2 is SVGIG (reference sequence). The CDR3 nucleotides are TGTGCCTGGAGTCCCGGTGGCACCGGGGAGCTGTTTTTT. Translating it yields CAWSPGGTGELFF.

The rearrangement links TRBV29-1 to TRBJ2-7, with 7 bases that match TRBD1. Per germline, CDR1 SQVTM and CDR2 ANQGSEA. The V gene end was trimmed by 4 bases and the J gene end by 4 bases; junction bases not matched to a gene: 4. The CDR3 is made up of 12 amino acids. The CDR3 protein is CSVVGQTYEQYF. The DNA of the CDR3 is TGCAGCGTTGTGGGACAGACTTACGAGCAGTACTTC.

The rearrangement uses TRBV29-1 and TRBJ1-1, with D possibly TRBD1 on 5 matching bases. CDR1 and CDR2 from the germline V gene are SQVTM and ANQGSEA. CDR3 length equals 11 residues. The V gene lost 6 bases and the J gene lost 6 bases, with 11 bases spanning the gap. The CDR3 region has the DNA TGCAGCGTCTACATGGGGGCTGAAGCTTTCTTT. This translates into CSVYMGAEAFF.

In its sample, this clone was seen many times. V is TRBV6-5 and J is TRBJ2-7; TRBD1 agrees at 8 bases. The CDR3 contains 15 residues. J gave up 3 bases and V 4 bases, and 8 bases lay outside the gene matches. The germline gives CDR1 MNHEY, CDR2 SVGAGI. The CDR3 protein is CASSFPGQGLYEQYF. The CDR3 coding sequence is TGTGCCAGCAGTTTCCCCGGACAGGGCCTCTACGAGCAGTACTTC.

This clone appeared a few times. V gene TRBV5-4 combines with J gene TRBJ2-5, with TRBD1 as a possible D gene (5 bases). The CDR3 is 13 amino acids. Germline assignment: CDR1 SGHNT and CDR2 YYREEE (reference sequence). Trimming took 6 bases from V and 5 from J, leaving 14 bases between them. The CDR3 is CASNLWGRETQYF. CDR3 DNA sequence: TGTGCCAGCAACCTCTGGGGCCGGGAGACCCAGTACTTC.

This clone showed up just a few times. The V and J genes are TRBV5-1 and TRBJ2-3; D is unresolved. The germline CDR1 and CDR2 sequences are SGHRS and YFSETQ. Trimming removed 2 bases at V and 5 bases at J, with 3 bases between. This CDR3 comprises 11 residues. The DNA for the CDR3 is TGCGCCAGCAGCTTTCAAGATACGCAGTATTTT. Its translation is CASSFQDTQYF. The whole variable domain, remainder taken from reference TRBV5-1 and TRBJ2-3, is KAGVTQTPRYLIKTRGQQVTLSCSPISGHRSVSWYQQTPGQGLQFLFEYFSETQRNKGNFPGRFSGRQFSNSRSEMNVSTLELGDSALYLCASSFQDTQYFGPGTRLTVL.

This rearrangement joins TRBV9 to TRBJ2-3, with a possible D match to TRBD2 (5 bases). The length of the CDR3 is 13 residues. The ends were cut back, 4 bases at V and 14 bases at J, with 20 bases in the middle. CDR1 is SGDLS, CDR2 YYNGEE, per germline. CDR3 bases: TGTGCCAGCAGCCAAAGCGGAGCCTCCCCTCCGTATTTT. Amino acids: CASSQSGASPPYF.

This clone was seen a few times. The rearrangement uses TRBV29-1 and TRBJ2-1; the match to TRBD2 covers 7 bases. With V trimmed by 3 bases and J by 0 bases, 5 bases remained unmatched. CDR3 length equals 15 residues. Germline V CDR1 and CDR2: SQVTM, ANQGSEA. CDR3: CSVDGLADSYNEQFF. The DNA of the CDR3 is TGCAGCGTTGACGGTCTAGCGGACTCCTACAATGAGCAGTTCTTC.

This clone was detected a few times. The chain couples TRBV6-1 to TRBJ2-3, with 10 bases lining up with TRBD2. Germline-derived CDR1 and CDR2 are MNHNS and SASEGT. There are 15 residues in the CDR3. With V trimmed by 6 bases and J by 4 bases, 7 bases remained unmatched. The CDR3 bases are TGTGCCAGCAGCGGACTAGCGGCTCAGGCAGATACGCAGTATTTT. It specifies CASSGLAAQADTQYF.

The J gene is TRBJ2-1, the V gene TRBV29-1; the match to TRBD2 covers 7 bases. This CDR3 is built from 14 residues. Germline CDR1 is SQVTM and CDR2 is ANQGSEA. V was pared by 6 bases and J by 4 bases, with 9 bases of the junction left unmatched. The CDR3 DNA is TGCAGCGTGCTACTCGCGGGAGAGTACAATGAGCAGTTCTTC. Its translation: CSVLLAGEYNEQFF.

This clone was counted between two and nine times. This sequence joins TRBV7-8 and TRBJ2-2; tentative D call: TRBD2 (6 bases). Germline V gene lookup returns CDR1 SGHVS and CDR2 FQNEAQ. CDR3 length equals 16 residues. Trimming removed 7 bases at V and 5 bases at J, with 20 bases between. DNA for the CDR3: TGTGCCAGCATCGCTCGTCGGGGGTCGCGGACCGGGGAGCTGTTTTTT. Its translation: CASIARRGSRTGELFF.

V usage is TRBV15 and J usage is TRBJ2-5; 12 nucleotides match TRBD2. Gene TRBJ2-7 matches the end of the DNA better, so the J call may be wrong. CDR1 and CDR2 (germline): LNHNV, YYDKDF (reference sequence). The CDR3 has 14 amino acids. The CDR3 DNA sequence: TGTGCCACCAGCTCGACTAGCGGGAGTTACGAGCAGTACTTC. Protein product: CATSSTSGSYEQYF.